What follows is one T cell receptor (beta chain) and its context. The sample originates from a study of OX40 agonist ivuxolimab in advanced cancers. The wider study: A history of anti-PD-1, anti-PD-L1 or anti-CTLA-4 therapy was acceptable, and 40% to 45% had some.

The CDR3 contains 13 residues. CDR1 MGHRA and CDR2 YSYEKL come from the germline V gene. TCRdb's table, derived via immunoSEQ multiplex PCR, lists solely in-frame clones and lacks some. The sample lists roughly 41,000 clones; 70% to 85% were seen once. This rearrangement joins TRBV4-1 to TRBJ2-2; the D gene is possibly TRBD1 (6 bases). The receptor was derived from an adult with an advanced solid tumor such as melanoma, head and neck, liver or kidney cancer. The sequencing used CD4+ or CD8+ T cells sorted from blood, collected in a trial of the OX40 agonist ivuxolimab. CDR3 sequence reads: CAAGDTNTGELFF. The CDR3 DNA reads TGCGCGGCAGGGGATACGAACACCGGGGAGCTGTTTTTT.